The entry below describes one T cell receptor (beta chain). Its antigen is as yet unknown. Clones were read by immunoSEQ multiplex PCR, and TCRdb kept only the in-frame ones, dropping some. This table holds 100,000 or so clones, roughly 90% found once. The CDR3 runs to 14 residues. Trimming stripped 1 base from V and 3 bases from J, with 11 bases between. Germline lookup yields CDR1 SGHRS and CDR2 YFSETQ. These data originate in a study of T cell responses to AZD1222 COVID-19 vaccine. Study in general: Pooling of second doses given at about 4 or about 12 weeks was done.

Study-wide results and limits: Among the donors, most were white British and more were female, and clonal diversity was possibly underestimated. Seropositive AZD1222 recipients at baseline numbered only 6 or 7.

The TCR was taken from an adult in good health. Sequences were derived from peripheral blood, sampled on day 0 of AZD1222 vaccination. The chain recombines TRBV5-1 with TRBJ2-7; D possibly corresponds to TRBD1 (6 bases). The CDR3 bases are TGCGCCAGCAGCTTGATACAGGGTGGCTACGAGCAGTACTTC. Translated, it gives CASSLIQGGYEQYF.